The 20 T cell receptor beta chains presented below share a single source sample, sequenced in a study of TIL therapy for anti-PD-1-resistant metastatic lung cancer. The time point here: pre-treatment sample, taken before nivolumab and TIL therapy. The libraries were made with immunoSEQ v3. Clones were read by immunoSEQ multiplex PCR, and TCRdb kept only the in-frame ones, dropping some. Of under 65,000 clones in the sample, approximately 80% were seen once. Material: blood, obtained at baseline. The origin of the receptors is a person aged 25 to 80 with non-small cell lung cancer.

This clone was counted between two and nine times. The chain carries TRBV25-1 and TRBJ1-5; D unresolved. The CDR3 loop spans 15 amino acids. Trimming took 1 base from V and 1 from J, leaving 8 bases between them. Germline CDR1 and CDR2: MGHDK and SYGVNS. As DNA, the CDR3 is TGTGCCAGCAGTGAATTGGGTGGGAGCAATCAGCCCCAGCATTTT. It specifies CASSELGGSNQPQHF.

The rearrangement links TRBV28 to TRBJ2-7, with TRBD1 matching over 10 bases. Germline V gives CDR1 MDHEN, CDR2 SYDVKM. The V and J ends lost 5 bases and 7 bases, in that order; junction bases with no gene match: 8. The CDR3 is 14 residues long. CDR3: CASSPRQGAREQYF. Written as DNA, the CDR3 is TGTGCCAGCAGTCCCAGACAGGGGGCTAGGGAGCAGTACTTC.

This sequence joins TRBV6-4 and TRBJ2-1; weak D call: TRBD1 (6 bases). Deletions cut 0 bases from V and 3 bases from J, with 12 bases between. Germline V lookup: CDR1 MRHNA, CDR2 SNTAGT. The CDR3 runs to 16 residues. The DNA of the CDR3 is TGTGCCAGCAGTGACTCAGGGACACCTCTCTACAATGAGCAGTTCTTC. Translating gives CASSDSGTPLYNEQFF.

V and J are TRBV28 and TRBJ1-4, with D maybe TRBD1 (6 bases). This CDR3 region has 17 residues. Per germline, CDR1 MDHEN and CDR2 SYDVKM. The V gene lost 10 bases and the J gene lost 4 bases, with 25 bases spanning the gap. The CDR3 loop reads CANQSGGDPALNEKLFF. The CDR3, as DNA: TGTGCCAACCAGTCGGGGGGCGACCCCGCTCTTAATGAAAAACTGTTTTTT.

The rearrangement uses TRBV7-8 and TRBJ2-1; 16 bases map to TRBD2. In germline, CDR1 is SGHVS, CDR2 FQNEAQ. The CDR3 loop spans 19 amino acids. The trim removed 0 bases at V and 5 bases at J, leaving 7 bases unmatched. CDR3 residues: CASSLAPGTSGGGHNEQFF. The CDR3, as DNA: TGTGCCAGCAGCTTAGCGCCTGGGACTAGCGGGGGGGGGCACAATGAGCAGTTCTTC. The whole variable domain, remainder taken from reference TRBV7-8 and TRBJ2-1, is GAGVSQSPRYKVAKRGQDVALRCDPISGHVSLFWYQQALGQGPEFLTYFQNEAQLDKSGLPSDRFFAERPEGSVSTLKIQRTQQEDSAVYLCASSLAPGTSGGGHNEQFFGPGTRLTVL.

This chain links TRBV25-1 with TRBJ2-1, with 8 bases matching TRBD2. Germline V gene lookup returns CDR1 MGHDK and CDR2 SYGVNS. With V trimmed by 8 bases and J by 0 bases, 6 bases remained unmatched. This CDR3 is built from 15 residues. The CDR3 here is CASLLGTSSYNEQFF. In nucleotides, the CDR3 is TGTGCCAGCTTACTTGGGACTAGCTCCTACAATGAGCAGTTCTTC.

The chain links TRBV2 to TRBJ2-7, with 7 bases that match TRBD2. V shed 7 bases and J 5 bases; nucleotides not matched to a gene: 14. Germline CDR1 SNHLY, CDR2 FYNNEI. The CDR3 loop spans 15 amino acids. The CDR3: CASTPGGSFDHEQYF. In nucleotides, the CDR3 is TGTGCCAGCACCCCGGGAGGCAGTTTTGACCACGAGCAGTACTTC.

A note on this clone: Mismatch with germline at one junction end may stem from a read error. V is TRBV28 and J is TRBJ1-2, with D possibly being TRBD1 (5 bases). CDR1 MDHEN and CDR2 SYDVKM come from the germline V gene. The CDR3 has 11 residues. The CDR3 sequence: CASSFAGTQSF. The CDR3 region has the DNA TGTGCCAGCAGTTTTGCAGGGACTCAGTCCTTC.

The V and J genes are TRBV28 and TRBJ2-5; D call uncertain. V gave up 7 bases and J gave up 5 bases, with 8 bases separating them. The CDR3 has 11 residues. CDR1 MDHEN and CDR2 SYDVKM come from the germline V gene. CDR3 DNA sequence: TGTGCCAGCACTACCTGGGAGACCCAGTACTTC. Translated: CASTTWETQYF.

This clone has more than one count but fewer than ten. The chain combines TRBV28 with TRBJ1-2; TRBD1 aligns across 11 bases. The CDR3 is 17 residues long. Trimming cost V 6 bases and J 6 bases; bases outside gene matches: 15. Germline CDR1 is MDHEN and CDR2 is SYDVKM. Here the CDR3 DNA reads TGTGCCAGCAGCTCCCCCCTCAAACCGGGACAGGGGGATGGCTACACCTTC. It specifies CASSSPLKPGQGDGYTF.

V gene TRBV7-6 combines with J gene TRBJ2-2, with 7 nucleotides matching TRBD2. The CDR3 is 15 amino acids. Germline CDR1 SGHVS, CDR2 FNYEAQ. The ends lost 5 bases at V and 5 bases at J; junction bases unmatched: 8. The CDR3 spells CASSPGTTKTGELFF. The CDR3 DNA sequence: TGTGCCAGCAGCCCCGGGACTACCAAAACCGGGGAGCTGTTTTTT. Complete variable domain (other parts from reference TRBV7-6 and TRBJ2-2): GAGVSQSPRYKVTKRGQDVALRCDPISGHVSLYWYRQALGQGPEFLTYFNYEAQQDKSGLPNDRFSAERPEGSISTLTIQRTEQRDSAMYRCASSPGTTKTGELFFGEGSRLTVL.

V and J are TRBV19 and TRBJ1-5, with D unclear. The CDR3 runs to 15 residues. V lost 7 bases and J 3 bases, leaving 16 bases between the germline ends. Germline CDR1 LNHDA, CDR2 SQIVND (reference sequence). DNA of the CDR3: TGTGCCAGTACCTATATTCGGGGATCCAATCAGCCCCAGCATTTT. This translates into CASTYIRGSNQPQHF.

The chain joins TRBV5-1 to TRBJ2-4; D is possibly TRBD1 (5 bases). CDR3 length: 15 residues. CDR1 and CDR2 from the germline V gene are SGHRS and YFSETQ. V was trimmed by 3 bases and J by 1 base, leaving 11 bases between them. CDR3 in amino acids: CASSSQGAAKNIQYF. The CDR3 region has the DNA TGCGCCAGCAGCTCCCAGGGTGCTGCCAAAAACATTCAGTACTTC.

This clone has more than one count but fewer than ten. CDR3 sequence (DNA): TGTGCCAGCAGCCCCCTAAAGGGGGCGAATGAGCAGTTCTTC. Translating gives CASSPLKGANEQFF. J is TRBJ2-1 and V is TRBV11-2, with TRBD1 matching 7 bases. CDR1 and CDR2 (germline): SGHAT, FQNNGV. CDR3 size: 14 residues. The ends lost 5 bases at V and 7 bases at J; junction bases unmatched: 8.

This clone is a singleton in its sample. J is TRBJ2-2 and V is TRBV18; no reliable D call. There are 14 residues in the CDR3. Between the trimmed V and J ends, which lost 0 bases and 5 bases, there was a span of 7 bases. Per the germline V gene, CDR1 is KGHSH and CDR2 is LQKENI. This CDR3 is CASSPPSRTGELFF. Here the CDR3 DNA reads TGTGCCAGCTCACCACCTAGTAGAACCGGGGAGCTGTTTTTT.

The chain joins TRBV4-1 to TRBJ1-4, with D possibly being TRBD1 (6 bases). The CDR3 runs to 18 residues. Germline CDR1 reads MGHRA; CDR2 reads YSYEKL. Trimming took 1 base from V and 1 from J, leaving 16 bases between them. CDR3 loop: CASSQGGRGSKTNEKLFF. The CDR3 DNA reads TGCGCCAGCAGCCAAGGTGGAAGGGGGTCTAAAACTAATGAAAAACTGTTTTTT.

The rearrangement uses TRBV18 and TRBJ2-1, with a possible D match to TRBD2 (6 bases). Germline CDR1 reads KGHSH; CDR2 reads LQKENI. Trimming stripped 3 bases from V and 8 bases from J, with 8 bases between. The CDR3 contains 12 residues. CDR3 in amino acids: CASSPQRDEQFF. The CDR3, as DNA: TGTGCCAGCTCACCGCAGCGGGATGAGCAGTTCTTC.

The chain recombines TRBV11-3 with TRBJ1-1; possible D gene TRBD1, 5 bases. This CDR3 region has 14 residues. V was pared by 2 bases and J by 1 base, with 8 bases between. Germline V gives CDR1 SGHNT, CDR2 YENEEA. This chain's CDR3 is CASSLNGGNTEAFF. CDR3 nucleotides: TGTGCCAGCAGCTTAAATGGGGGGAACACTGAAGCTTTCTTT.

This chain links TRBV9 with TRBJ2-1, with TRBD2 as a possible D gene (5 bases). This CDR3 has 14 residues. The germline V gene has CDR1 SGDLS and CDR2 YYNGEE. V gave up 3 bases and J gave up 6 bases, with 13 bases separating them. CDR3 DNA: TGTGCCAGCAGCGCGGGATCACCCGCCAATGAGCAGTTCTTC. Translated: CASSAGSPANEQFF.

The chain combines TRBV11-2 with TRBJ1-5; D unclear. The CDR3 is made up of 19 amino acids. In germline, CDR1 is SGHAT, CDR2 FQNNGV. Trimming took 0 bases from V and 1 from J, leaving 19 bases between them. As DNA, the CDR3 is TGTGCCAGCAGCTTAGATAGGAGAAGGGAAGTTGACAGCAATCAGCCCCAGCATTTT. It yields the protein CASSLDRRREVDSNQPQHF.